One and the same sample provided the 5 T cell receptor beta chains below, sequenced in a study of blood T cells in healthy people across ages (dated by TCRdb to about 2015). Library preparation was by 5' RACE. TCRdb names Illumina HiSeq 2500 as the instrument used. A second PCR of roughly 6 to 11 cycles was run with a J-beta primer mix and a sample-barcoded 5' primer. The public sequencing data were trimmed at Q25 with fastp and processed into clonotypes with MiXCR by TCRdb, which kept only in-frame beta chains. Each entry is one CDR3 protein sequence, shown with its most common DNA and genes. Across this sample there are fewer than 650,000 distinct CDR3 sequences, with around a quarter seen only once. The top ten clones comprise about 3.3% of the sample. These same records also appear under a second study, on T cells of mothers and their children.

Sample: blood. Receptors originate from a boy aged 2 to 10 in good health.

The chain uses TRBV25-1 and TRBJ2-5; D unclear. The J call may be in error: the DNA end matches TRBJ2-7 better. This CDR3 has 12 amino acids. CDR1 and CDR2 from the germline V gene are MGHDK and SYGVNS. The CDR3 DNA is TGTGCCAGCAGTGACGGTGGTACCGAGCAGTACTTC. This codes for CASSDGGTEQYF.

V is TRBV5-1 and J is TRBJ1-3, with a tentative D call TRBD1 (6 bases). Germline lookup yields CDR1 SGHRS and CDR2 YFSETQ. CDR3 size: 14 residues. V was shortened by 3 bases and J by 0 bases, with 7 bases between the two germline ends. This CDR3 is CASSWTDSGNTIYF. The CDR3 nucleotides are TGCGCCAGCAGCTGGACAGACTCTGGAAACACCATATATTTT.

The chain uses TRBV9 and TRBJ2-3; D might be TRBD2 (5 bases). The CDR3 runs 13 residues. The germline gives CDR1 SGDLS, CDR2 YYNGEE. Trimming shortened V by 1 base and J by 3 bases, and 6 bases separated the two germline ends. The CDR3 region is CASSVWETDTQYF. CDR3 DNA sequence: TGTGCCAGCAGCGTATGGGAGACAGATACGCAGTATTTT.

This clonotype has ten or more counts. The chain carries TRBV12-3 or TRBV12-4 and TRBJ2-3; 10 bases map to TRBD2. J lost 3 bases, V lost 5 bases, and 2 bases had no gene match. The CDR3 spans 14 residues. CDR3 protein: CASSRTSGTDTQYF. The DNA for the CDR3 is TGTGCCAGCAGTCGGACTAGCGGAACAGATACGCAGTATTTT.

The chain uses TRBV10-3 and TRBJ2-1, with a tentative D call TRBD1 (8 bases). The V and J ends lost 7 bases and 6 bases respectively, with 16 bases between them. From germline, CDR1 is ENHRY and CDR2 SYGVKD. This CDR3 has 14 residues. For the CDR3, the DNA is TGTGCCATCAAGGGAGGGGACAGGTTCAATGAGCAGTTCTTC. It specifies CAIKGGDRFNEQFF.